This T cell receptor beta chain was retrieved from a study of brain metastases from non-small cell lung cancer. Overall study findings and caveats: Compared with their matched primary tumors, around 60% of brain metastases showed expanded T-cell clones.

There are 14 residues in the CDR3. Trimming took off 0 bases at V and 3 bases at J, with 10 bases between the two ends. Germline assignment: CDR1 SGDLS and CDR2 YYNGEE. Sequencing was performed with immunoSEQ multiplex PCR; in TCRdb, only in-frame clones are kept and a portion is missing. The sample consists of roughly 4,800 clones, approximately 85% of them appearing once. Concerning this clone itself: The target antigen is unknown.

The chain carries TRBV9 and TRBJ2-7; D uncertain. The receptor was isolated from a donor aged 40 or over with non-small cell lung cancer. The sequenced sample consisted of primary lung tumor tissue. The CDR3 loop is CASSVAEGHYEQYF. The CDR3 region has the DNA TGTGCCAGCAGCGTAGCAGAAGGCCACTACGAGCAGTACTTC.